A selection of T cell receptor beta chains follows, all from one sample in a study of vaccination and CD4 T cells after COVID-19. One entry per CDR3 protein results from TCRdb running MiXCR on the PCR reads. The data contain 30,000 to 40,000 distinct CDR3 sequences, more than 30% of them singletons. The starting material was CD4+ T cells from blood, obtained about 7 months after SARS-CoV-2 vaccination. The receptors shown here come from a human donor who had recovered from COVID-19. The CDR3 runs from the conserved cysteine through the conserved F or W. D genes are given only for firm matches. Size tells how often a clone was seen (once, few, many) or the class of an expanded clone, and some rows leave it out.

NA | TRBJ2-7 | 13 | TRBV20-1 | TRBD1 | CSATTGSSYEQYF | TGCAGTGCGACGACAGGGAGCTCCTACGAGCAGTACTTC
medium-sized | TRBJ1-5 | 14 | TRBV28 | NA | CASSSGPGGQPQHF | TGTGCCAGCAGCTCGGGGCCGGGGGGTCAGCCCCAGCATTTT
NA | TRBJ2-4 | 15 | TRBV5-8 | NA | CASSPRRGTKNIQYF | TGTGCCAGCAGCCCCCGTCGAGGGACCAAAAACATTCAGTACTTC
NA | TRBJ2-7 | 13 | TRBV6-1 | NA | CASRRLTSYEQYF | TGTGCCAGCAGAAGGCTTACTAGCTACGAGCAGTACTTC
once | TRBJ1-5 | 17 | TRBV28 | TRBD1 | CASSPEGAVFGNQPQHF | TGTGCCAGCAGTCCGGAGGGGGCTGTTTTCGGCAATCAGCCCCAGCATTTT
NA | TRBJ2-1 | 14 | TRBV20-1 | NA | CSAPPGPINNEQFF | TGCAGTGCTCCTCCGGGACCGATTAACAATGAGCAGTTCTTC
NA | TRBJ2-5 | 16 | TRBV4-3 | NA | CASSQDTGATQETQYF | TGCGCCAGCAGCCAAGATACTGGCGCAACGCAAGAGACCCAGTACTTC
NA | TRBJ2-5 | 15 | TRBV24-1 | TRBD2 | CATSDSTSGQETQYF | TGTGCCACCAGTGACTCTACTAGCGGACAAGAGACCCAGTACTTC
NA | TRBJ2-5 | 15 | TRBV10-3 | NA | CAIRGDRGTQETQYF | TGTGCCATCAGGGGCGACCGGGGGACCCAAGAGACCCAGTACTTC
NA | TRBJ1-6 | 15 | TRBV28 | TRBD1 | CASSKTGGRNSPLHF | TGTGCCAGCAGTAAGACAGGGGGCAGGAATTCACCCCTCCACTTT
once | TRBJ1-1 | 14 | TRBV7-3 | NA | CASSAWGMNTEAFF | TGTGCCAGCAGCGCATGGGGGATGAACACTGAAGCTTTCTTT
once | TRBJ1-1 | 14 | TRBV12-3/TRBV12-4 | NA | CASRATGKSTEAFF | TGTGCCAGCAGGGCAACCGGGAAGAGCACTGAAGCTTTCTTT
medium-sized | TRBJ1-1 | 14 | TRBV7-3 | TRBD1 | CASSVTGGNTEAFF | TGTGCCAGCAGCGTGACAGGGGGGAACACTGAAGCTTTCTTT
many | TRBJ1-2 | 15 | TRBV7-3 | TRBD1 | CASSSDRGRNYGYTF | TGTGCCAGCAGCTCGGACAGGGGCCGAAACTATGGCTACACCTTC
few | TRBJ2-7 | 13 | TRBV10-3 | NA | CATGDGGPYEQYF | TGTGCCACCGGGGACGGGGGACCCTACGAGCAGTACTTC
NA | TRBJ1-2 | 14 | TRBV5-3 | NA | CARSGRTANYGYTF | TGTGCCAGAAGCGGACGGACGGCTAACTATGGCTACACCTTC
few | TRBJ2-5 | 15 | TRBV7-2 | NA | CASSLMVGGQETQYF | TGTGCCAGCAGCTTAATGGTGGGAGGCCAAGAGACCCAGTACTTC
NA | TRBJ2-5 | 13 | TRBV12-3/TRBV12-4 | TRBD1 | CASRRQGTETQYF | TGTGCCAGCAGGAGACAGGGGACGGAGACCCAGTACTTC
few | TRBJ1-5 | 15 | TRBV7-8 | NA | CASSLTGNSNQPQHF | TGTGCCAGCAGCCTGACAGGAAATAGCAATCAGCCCCAGCATTTT
once | TRBJ2-7 | 13 | TRBV28 | TRBD2 | CASTTSGRNEQYF | TGTGCCAGCACTACTAGCGGGAGGAACGAGCAGTACTTC
few | TRBJ2-5 | 14 | TRBV27 | NA | CASSSTPNQKTQYF | TGTGCCAGCAGCTCCACACCGAACCAGAAGACCCAGTACTTC
NA | TRBJ2-3 | 14 | TRBV27 | NA | CASSFFGFSDTQYF | TGTGCCAGCAGTTTCTTTGGGTTTTCAGATACGCAGTATTTT
NA | TRBJ1-2 | 13 | TRBV20-1 | TRBD1 | CSAPDRSTYGYTF | TGCAGTGCTCCGGACAGGAGTACCTATGGCTACACCTTC
NA | TRBJ2-7 | 14 | TRBV20-1 | NA | CSAKGTGALYEQYF | TGCAGTGCCAAAGGCACAGGAGCCCTCTACGAGCAGTACTTC
NA | TRBJ1-2 | 14 | TRBV7-9 | TRBD1 | CASSLVGTVDGYTF | TGTGCCAGCAGCTTAGTCGGGACAGTGGATGGCTACACCTTC
few | TRBJ1-5 | 15 | TRBV7-2 | TRBD1 | CASSTGTAINQPQHF | TGTGCCAGCAGCACGGGGACAGCCATCAATCAGCCCCAGCATTTT
NA | TRBJ2-7 | 15 | TRBV28 | TRBD2 | CASSFTSGGSYEQYF | TGTGCCAGCAGTTTTACTAGCGGGGGCTCCTACGAGCAGTACTTC
NA | TRBJ1-5 | 15 | TRBV20-1 | NA | CSARDIGFGNQPQHF | TGCAGTGCTAGAGATATAGGGTTCGGCAATCAGCCCCAGCATTTT
many | TRBJ1-2 | 15 | TRBV19 | TRBD1 | CASSRGRLGVTGYTF | TGTGCCAGTAGCAGGGGGCGCCTCGGGGTTACTGGCTACACCTTC
NA | TRBJ1-3 | 15 | TRBV6-2/TRBV6-3 | NA | CASSYVGGGGNTIYF | TGTGCCAGCAGTTACGTCGGCGGAGGGGGAAACACCATATATTTT
NA | TRBJ1-5 | 17 | TRBV19 | NA | CATRRAVHRLSNQPQHF | TGTGCCACCCGCCGGGCGGTGCACCGACTTAGCAATCAGCCCCAGCATTTT
NA | TRBJ1-4 | 14 | TRBV2 | NA | CASSEGRGAEKLFF | TGTGCCAGCAGTGAGGGTAGGGGGGCGGAAAAACTGTTTTTT
NA | TRBJ2-7 | 11 | TRBV21-1 | NA | CARKDVYEQYF | TGTGCCAGGAAGGACGTCTACGAGCAGTACTTC
NA | TRBJ2-2 | 15 | TRBV28 | NA | CASSSTGSGTGELFF | TGTGCCAGCAGTTCAACAGGGTCGGGCACCGGGGAGCTGTTTTTT
NA | TRBJ2-7 | 13 | TRBV6-1 | TRBD1 | CASSGGTGVEQYF | TGTGCCAGCAGTGGCGGAACAGGGGTCGAGCAGTACTTC
NA | TRBJ2-7 | 15 | TRBV6-2/TRBV6-3 | NA | CASSVAVDGSYEQYF | TGTGCCAGCAGTGTAGCCGTAGACGGCTCCTACGAGCAGTACTTC
NA | TRBJ2-2 | 15 | TRBV28 | NA | CASISWGANTGELFF | TGTGCCAGCATCTCATGGGGGGCGAACACCGGGGAGCTGTTTTTT
NA | TRBJ2-7 | 14 | TRBV4-1 | NA | CASSQGQFNYEQYF | TGCGCCAGCAGCCAAGGACAGTTTAACTACGAGCAGTACTTC
few | TRBJ2-7 | 13 | TRBV6-1 | NA | CAILRVGAYEQYF | TGTGCCATACTCAGGGTCGGAGCCTACGAGCAGTACTTC
few | TRBJ2-1 | 12 | TRBV28 | NA | CASRLFDNEQFF | TGTGCCAGCAGACTATTTGACAATGAGCAGTTCTTC
NA | TRBJ2-7 | 14 | TRBV28 | TRBD1 | CASTLPTTGGEQYF | TGTGCCAGCACCCTCCCAACAACAGGGGGCGAGCAGTACTTC
few | TRBJ2-7 | 13 | TRBV10-3 | NA | CAISESRDSEQYF | TGTGCCATCAGTGAATCGCGGGACTCCGAGCAGTACTTC
few | TRBJ2-3 | 16 | TRBV6-1 | TRBD1 | CASSPTLGTGSDTQYF | TGTGCCAGCAGCCCCACCCTGGGGACAGGGTCAGATACGCAGTATTTT
NA | TRBJ1-6 | 14 | TRBV2 | NA | CASSEEGEDSPLHF | TGTGCCAGCAGTGAAGAGGGAGAAGATTCACCCCTCCACTTT
NA | TRBJ2-6 | 17 | TRBV15 | NA | CATSSLTVISGANVLTF | TGTGCCACCAGCAGCTTGACAGTTATTTCTGGGGCCAACGTCCTGACTTTC
few | TRBJ2-1 | 13 | TRBV7-6 | NA | CASSSGQSTEQFF | TGTGCCAGCAGCTCTGGACAGTCGACGGAGCAGTTCTTC
NA | TRBJ2-1 | 15 | TRBV7-9 | TRBD1 | CASSLPGQEYNEQFF | TGTGCCAGCAGCTTACCGGGACAGGAGTACAATGAGCAGTTCTTC